These 10 T cell receptor beta chains came from one sample sequenced in a study of cytomegalovirus exposure and HLA in healthy donors. Primers: 60 Vbeta forward and 13 Jbeta reverse. Method: immunoSEQ multiplex PCR; TCRdb's copy keeps in-frame clones and lacks some. The profile shows 130,000 to 150,000 clones, approximately 80% of them singletons. The sample comprised PBMCs. The source is a male donor in good health and CMV-seronegative.

The chain employs TRBV4-1 and TRBJ2-7; 7 nucleotides agree with TRBD2. The length of the CDR3 is 13 residues. J lost 5 bases, V lost 4 bases, and 5 bases had no gene match. Germline V gene lookup returns CDR1 MGHRA and CDR2 YSYEKL. CDR3 DNA: TGCGCCAGCAGCCCCCAGGGAGGGAACGAGCAGTACTTC. Translating gives CASSPQGGNEQYF.

This clone appeared a few times. The chain joins TRBV5-1 to TRBJ2-5; the match to TRBD2 covers 11 bases. CDR1 is SGHRS, CDR2 YFSETQ, per germline. V lost 3 bases to trimming and J lost 5 bases; unmatched junction nucleotides: 6. The CDR3 covers 15 residues. The CDR3 DNA reads as TGCGCCAGCAGCTCACGTAGCGGGGGGGCCGAGACCCAGTACTTC. Amino acids: CASSSRSGGAETQYF.

The J gene is TRBJ2-3, the V gene TRBV7-3; 7 positions match TRBD2. Trimming removed 4 bases from V and 6 bases from J; junction bases left unmatched: 7. The CDR3 contains 14 residues. Germline CDR1 reads SGHTA; CDR2 reads FQGTGA. CDR3 sequence: CASSSGGTGDTQYF. The CDR3 bases are TGTGCCAGCAGCTCGGGGGGTACCGGGGATACGCAGTATTTT.

This clone was counted only a few times. The CDR3 reads CASSPLGGGITEAFF. The CDR3 DNA is TGTGCCAGCAGCCCCCTAGGGGGCGGAATAACTGAAGCTTTCTTT. This chain links TRBV13 with TRBJ1-1, with 7 bases that match TRBD1. Germline V gene sequence: CDR1 PRHDT, CDR2 FYEKMQ (reference sequence). V lost 5 bases, J lost 5 bases, and 11 bases stayed unmatched. This CDR3 comprises 15 residues.

The V gene is TRBV18, the J gene TRBJ1-4, with a tentative D call TRBD1 (5 bases). V gave up 2 bases and J gave up 6 bases, with 13 bases separating them. The CDR3 is made up of 15 amino acids. Germline-derived CDR1 and CDR2 are KGHSH and LQKENI. The CDR3 bases are TGTGCCAGCTCACCAATGGGGCTCAATCATGAAAAACTGTTTTTT. This encodes CASSPMGLNHEKLFF.

CDR3 bases: TGTGCCAGCAGCTTAAGGACAGGCAAGTTCATGAACACTGAAGCTTTCTTT. It translates to CASSLRTGKFMNTEAFF. J is TRBJ1-1 and V is TRBV7-6; 7 nucleotides line up with TRBD1. V lost 2 bases and J lost 0; bases outside the gene matches: 9. Germline loops: CDR1 SGHVS, CDR2 FNYEAQ. This CDR3 has 17 residues.

This clone appeared a single time. V is TRBV15 and J is TRBJ2-1; 7 bases align to TRBD2. This CDR3 comprises 13 residues. Trimming cost V 8 bases and J 6 bases; bases outside gene matches: 7. Germline assignment: CDR1 LNHNV and CDR2 YYDKDF (reference sequence). The CDR3 loop reads CATRDGGFNEQFF. CDR3 nucleotide sequence: TGTGCCACCCGGGACGGGGGGTTCAATGAGCAGTTCTTC. Full variable domain (remainder filled in from reference TRBV15 and TRBJ2-1): DAMVIQNPRYQVTQFGKPVTLSCSQTLNHNVMYWYQQKSSQAPKLLFHYYDKDFNNEADTPDNFQSRRPNTSFCFLDIRSPGLGDTAMYLCATRDGGFNEQFFGPGTRLTVL.

This rearrangement joins TRBV5-4 to TRBJ2-7, with 11 bases fitting TRBD2. The J segment lost 7 bases and the V segment lost 4 bases, leaving 13 bases of the junction unmatched. CDR3 length equals 16 residues. Germline V gene lookup returns CDR1 SGHNT and CDR2 YYREEE (reference sequence). In DNA, the CDR3 is TGTGCCAGCAGCGAGGACACTAGCGGGGGCTTGTGGGAGCAGTACTTC. Translated: CASSEDTSGGLWEQYF. The whole variable domain, remainder taken from reference TRBV5-4 and TRBJ2-7, is ETGVTQSPTHLIKTRGQQVTLRCSSQSGHNTVSWYQQALGQGPQFIFQYYREEENGRGNFPPRFSGLQFPNYSSELNVNALELDDSALYLCASSEDTSGGLWEQYFGPGTRLTVT.

The sample holds a few counts of this clone. The rearrangement joins TRBV6-5 to TRBJ1-2, with TRBD1 matching 8 bases. CDR1 is MNHEY, CDR2 SVGAGI, per germline. This CDR3 comprises 13 residues. The V and J ends lost 5 bases and 4 bases, in that order; junction bases with no gene match: 3. The CDR3 region is CASSRDRFYGYTF. The CDR3, as DNA: TGTGCCAGCAGTAGGGACAGGTTCTATGGCTACACCTTC.

The V gene is TRBV27, the J gene TRBJ1-3; TRBD1 matches 8 bases. The germline V gene encodes CDR1 MNHEY and CDR2 SMNVEV (reference sequence). The CDR3 consists of 16 residues. The V segment lost 2 bases and the J segment 4 bases; nucleotides outside the gene matches: 7. The CDR3 sequence: CASSLTGQAPGNTIYF. The CDR3 nucleotides read TGTGCCAGCAGTTTAACGGGACAGGCACCGGGAAACACCATATATTTT.